One sample yielded the 27 T cell receptor beta chains listed below, sequenced in a study of T cell responses to AZD1222 COVID-19 vaccine. Here immunoSEQ multiplex PCR was the method, and the copy in TCRdb shows in-frame clones only, minus some. The sample gives some 110,000 clones, approximately 92% of which show up once; more than 2.5% is in the top ten. Specimen: peripheral blood, collected on day 0 of AZD1222 vaccination. The receptors come from an adult in good health.

The rearrangement uses TRBV10-3 and TRBJ1-1, with a tentative D call TRBD1 (6 bases). V was pared by 6 bases and J by 3 bases, with 8 bases between. The length of the CDR3 is 12 residues. Germline V gene lookup returns CDR1 ENHRY and CDR2 SYGVKD. CDR3 in DNA: TGTGCCATCAGCGGACAGCACACTGAAGCTTTCTTT. It is translated as CAISGQHTEAFF.

The chain couples TRBV5-5 to TRBJ1-6; D gene uncertain. Germline V lookup: CDR1 SGHKS, CDR2 YYEKEE (reference sequence). The CDR3 spans 12 residues. The V end was cut by 0 bases, the J end by 15 bases, with 10 bases between. CDR3 DNA sequence: TGTGCCAGCAGCTTGGATCACCCTCGCCTCCACTTT. Translation: CASSLDHPRLHF.

This clone has more than one count but fewer than ten. The chain joins TRBV27 to TRBJ1-2, with D perhaps TRBD1 (5 bases). This CDR3 contains 15 residues. V was clipped by 10 bases and J by 0 bases, with 18 bases between them. Germline V gene lookup returns CDR1 MNHEY and CDR2 SMNVEV (reference sequence). DNA for the CDR3: TGTGCCACCTTCTCGGGACGACCTTCTAACTATGGCTACACCTTC. As protein: CATFSGRPSNYGYTF.

The CDR3 sequence is CASSATLGTGELFF. The CDR3 DNA reads TGTGCCAGCAGCGCTACACTAGGTACCGGGGAGCTGTTTTTT. The chain links TRBV7-3 to TRBJ2-2; TRBD2 is a possible D gene (5 bases). V was trimmed by 5 bases and J by 5 bases, leaving 12 bases between them. This CDR3 spans 14 amino acids. Germline V gene lookup returns CDR1 SGHTA and CDR2 FQGTGA.

This chain joins TRBV3-1 (or the pseudogene TRBV3-2) and TRBJ2-7, with D possibly being TRBD1 (7 bases). The germline V gene encodes CDR1 LGHDT and CDR2 YNNKEL (reference sequence). The CDR3 has 14 residues. V shed 6 bases and J shed 7 bases, with 19 bases lying between them. The CDR3 loop reads CASSKNAAGGEQYF. The CDR3 DNA follows: TGTGCCAGCAGTAAAAATGCGGCAGGGGGGGAGCAGTACTTC.

This clone turned up a few times. This chain links TRBV6-2 or TRBV6-3 with TRBJ2-1, with D possibly TRBD2 on 5 matching bases. This CDR3 has 17 residues. The germline V and J ends were trimmed by 0 bases and 7 bases, with 19 bases remaining between them. Germline CDR1 MNHEY, CDR2 SVGEGT. For the CDR3, the DNA is TGTGCCAGCAGTTACTCAGGGTGGAGGACCCTCGAAAATGAGCAGTTCTTC. Protein sequence: CASSYSGWRTLENEQFF.

This chain connects TRBV15 to TRBJ1-1; 9 positions match TRBD1. The CDR3 consists of 14 residues. V trimming: 6 bases; J trimming: 0 bases; junction bases outside the gene matches: 2. Per germline, CDR1 LNHNV and CDR2 YYDKDF (reference sequence). The CDR3 region is CATRRDRVNTEAFF. CDR3 nucleotide sequence: TGTGCCACCAGGCGGGACAGGGTGAACACTGAAGCTTTCTTT.

V is TRBV18 and J is TRBJ2-2; D gene uncertain. Trimming left V 3 bases short and J 3 bases short, with 11 bases between. The CDR3 has 15 amino acids. Germline values: CDR1 KGHSH, CDR2 LQKENI. DNA for the CDR3: TGTGCCAGCTCACCGATCTGGGGTGACACCGGGGAGCTGTTTTTT. Protein sequence: CASSPIWGDTGELFF.

This clone has just one count. J is TRBJ2-5 and V is TRBV4-2, with D possibly TRBD2 on 5 matching bases. Germline V lookup: CDR1 LGHNA, CDR2 YNFKEQ. The germline V and J ends were trimmed by 4 bases and 1 base, with 16 bases remaining between them. This CDR3 contains 16 residues. The DNA of the CDR3 is TGTGCCAGCAGCCTCGGTTGGGGAGCGATCCAAGAGACCCAGTACTTC. Protein: CASSLGWGAIQETQYF.

The V and J genes are TRBV4-3 and TRBJ2-7, with 7 positions matching TRBD1. From germline, CDR1 is LGHNA and CDR2 YSLEER. V shed 0 bases, J shed 5 bases, and the junction held 7 bases outside the gene matches. The CDR3 consists of 15 residues. The CDR3 protein is CASSQERGPLDEQYF. The DNA of the CDR3 is TGCGCCAGCAGCCAAGAAAGGGGGCCCCTCGACGAGCAGTACTTC.

CDR3 loop: CASSQDLQGFLSSPLHF. CDR3 DNA: TGTGCCAGCAGCCAAGATCTACAGGGTTTTTTAAGCTCACCCCTCCACTTT. The rearrangement joins TRBV3-1 (or the pseudogene TRBV3-2) to TRBJ1-6, with a weak D call TRBD1 (6 bases). Trimming stripped 0 bases from V and 10 bases from J, with 19 bases between. CDR3 size: 17 residues. The germline V gene encodes CDR1 LGHDT and CDR2 YNNKEL (reference sequence).

The V gene is TRBV6-6, the J gene TRBJ1-2; no clear D gene. V was clipped by 5 bases and J by 4 bases, with 14 bases between them. The CDR3 is 14 amino acids. Germline V gene lookup returns CDR1 MNHNY and CDR2 SVGAGI (reference sequence). CDR3 residues: CASSQAVLSYGYTF. DNA of the CDR3: TGTGCCAGCAGTCAGGCCGTGCTGAGCTATGGCTACACCTTC.

The chain has TRBV11-1 and TRBJ2-7; perhaps TRBD2 as D (5 bases). V dropped 5 bases and J dropped 2 bases, with 16 bases sitting between them. The CDR3 extends over 15 amino acids. Per germline, CDR1 SGHAT and CDR2 FQDESV (reference sequence). The CDR3 DNA reads as TGTGCCAGCAGCCCCGAGGGTCAACCGCCCTACGAGCAGTACTTC. It yields the protein CASSPEGQPPYEQYF.

In this sample, this clone turned up once. The chain joins TRBV7-2 to TRBJ1-1; no firm D call. Germline V gene sequence: CDR1 SGHTA, CDR2 FQGNSA. The CDR3 length is 16 residues. V shed 3 bases and J shed 1 base, with 15 bases lying between them. CDR3 coding DNA: TGTGCCAGCAGCTTCAGCATTGCGCGGACGAACACTGAAGCTTTCTTT. This translates into CASSFSIARTNTEAFF.

The chain links TRBV7-8 to TRBJ2-1, with TRBD1 identical over 9 bases. CDR1 and CDR2 from the germline V gene are SGHVS and FQNEAQ. The junction had 2 bases not matched to a gene; V was cut back by 4 bases and J by 10 bases. The CDR3 loop spans 12 amino acids. The CDR3: CASSYGQGEQFF. CDR3 DNA sequence: TGTGCCAGCAGCTATGGACAGGGGGAGCAGTTCTTC.

The CDR3, as DNA: TGTGCCAGCACTTTCTTTCCAGGCGAGACCCAGTACTTC. Its translation is CASTFFPGETQYF. The chain is built from TRBV28 and TRBJ2-5; no definite D call. V lost 7 bases, J lost 5 bases, and 14 bases lay in between. From germline, CDR1 is MDHEN and CDR2 SYDVKM. The CDR3 consists of 13 residues.

This sequence joins TRBV2 and TRBJ2-7, with 8 nucleotides matching TRBD1. The ends lost 6 bases at V and 6 bases at J; junction bases unmatched: 10. The CDR3 consists of 14 residues. CDR1 and CDR2 from the germline V gene are SNHLY and FYNNEI. CDR3 in DNA: TGTGCCAGCAGGGAGACAGGGGTTGGGGGCGAGCAGTACTTC. Protein: CASRETGVGGEQYF.

This chain connects TRBV5-1 to TRBJ1-4, with TRBD1 matching 11 bases. The junction had 5 bases not matched to a gene; V was cut back by 3 bases and J by 4 bases. This CDR3 is 16 amino acids long. CDR1 and CDR2 from the germline V gene are SGHRS and YFSETQ. CDR3 protein: CASSSGQGGSNEKLFF. The CDR3 bases are TGCGCCAGCAGCTCGGGACAGGGGGGTAGTAATGAAAAACTGTTTTTT.

The rearrangement joins TRBV7-9 to TRBJ2-3; D may be TRBD1 (5 bases). Germline assignment: CDR1 SEHNR and CDR2 FQNEAQ (reference sequence). The CDR3 consists of 12 residues. Trimming left V 4 bases short and J 6 bases short, with 8 bases between. Here the CDR3 DNA reads TGTGCCAGCAGCTCCAGGGCGGATACGCAGTATTTT. Protein sequence: CASSSRADTQYF. Variable domain in full (rest from reference TRBV7-9 and TRBJ2-3): DTGVSQNPRHKITKRGQNVTFRCDPISEHNRLYWYRQTLGQGPEFLTYFQNEAQLEKSRLLSDRFSAERPKGSFSTLEIQRTEQGDSAMYLCASSSRADTQYFGPGTRLTVL.

V usage is TRBV6-5 and J usage is TRBJ2-7, with 10 bases identical to TRBD2. The CDR3 consists of 14 residues. J was trimmed by 1 base and V by 8 bases; bases with no gene match: 5. Looked up from germline, CDR1 is MNHEY and CDR2 is SVGAGI. CDR3: CASASGSVSYEQYF. The DNA of the CDR3 is TGTGCCAGCGCTAGCGGGAGCGTATCCTACGAGCAGTACTTC.

This clone is a singleton in its sample. This rearrangement joins TRBV6-5 to TRBJ1-2, with 8 positions matching TRBD1. The germline V gene has CDR1 MNHEY and CDR2 SVGAGI. V shed 8 bases and J 4 bases; nucleotides not matched to a gene: 9. The CDR3 runs 14 residues. CDR3 sequence: CASSRTGIPYGYTF. In DNA, the CDR3 is TGTGCCAGCTCCCGGACAGGGATTCCCTATGGCTACACCTTC.

J is TRBJ1-4 and V is TRBV3-1 (or the pseudogene TRBV3-2); 7 nucleotides agree with TRBD1. Germline V CDR1 and CDR2: LGHDT, YNNKEL (reference sequence). The CDR3 spans 16 residues. The junction had 9 bases not matched to a gene; V was cut back by 4 bases and J by 4 bases. CDR3 in DNA: TGTGCCAGCAGCCCACCGACAGGGCTTTATAATGAAAAACTGTTTTTT. It yields the protein CASSPPTGLYNEKLFF.

The chain recombines TRBV27 with TRBJ1-2; weak D call: TRBD1 (6 bases). The CDR3 has 15 amino acids. V was trimmed by 6 bases and J by 2 bases, leaving 16 bases between them. Per germline, CDR1 MNHEY and CDR2 SMNVEV (reference sequence). DNA for the CDR3: TGTGCCAGCAGCTCGACGGGGGGGGGCAACTATGGCTACACCTTC. It yields the protein CASSSTGGGNYGYTF.

The V call is TRBV2, the J call TRBJ2-7; perhaps D is TRBD1 or TRBD2 (6 bases each). The germline gives CDR1 SNHLY, CDR2 FYNNEI. V was clipped by 3 bases and J by 12 bases, with 12 bases between them. The CDR3 is made up of 11 amino acids. CDR3 bases: TGTGCCAGCAGTGATGGGACGGGGGCGTACTTC. Encoded protein: CASSDGTGAYF.

The chain combines TRBV6-5 with TRBJ1-2; 8 bases fit TRBD1. Germline CDR1 reads MNHEY; CDR2 reads SVGAGI. The ends lost 4 bases at V and 8 bases at J; junction bases unmatched: 6. The CDR3 totals 13 residues. CDR3 coding DNA: TGTGCCAGCAGTTTCACCGACAGGGGCGGCTACACCTTC. It codes for CASSFTDRGGYTF.

V is TRBV18 and J is TRBJ2-5; 7 nucleotides line up with TRBD1. V shed 0 bases, J shed 7 bases, and the junction held 8 bases outside the gene matches. CDR1 and CDR2 from the germline V gene are KGHSH and LQKENI. This CDR3 spans 15 amino acids. The CDR3 region has the DNA TGTGCCAGCTCACCACCGGACTCACAGGGGAGGACCCAGTACTTC. Its protein product is CASSPPDSQGRTQYF.

The chain couples TRBV7-9 to TRBJ2-7, with D uncertain. Trimming removed 5 bases at V and 0 bases at J, with 11 bases between. This CDR3 is built from 14 residues. Germline loops: CDR1 SEHNR, CDR2 FQNEAQ (reference sequence). The CDR3 reads CASSPDIYSYEQYF. The CDR3 nucleotides read TGTGCCAGCAGCCCTGACATTTACTCCTACGAGCAGTACTTC. Full variable domain (outside the CDR3, taken from reference TRBV7-9 and TRBJ2-7): DTGVSQNPRHKITKRGQNVTFRCDPISEHNRLYWYRQTLGQGPEFLTYFQNEAQLEKSRLLSDRFSAERPKGSFSTLEIQRTEQGDSAMYLCASSPDIYSYEQYFGPGTRLTVT.